This paragraph reports one T cell receptor (beta chain). The antigen remains unidentified. Here immunoSEQ multiplex PCR was the method, and the copy in TCRdb shows in-frame clones only, minus some. In the table there are about 41,000 clones, 95% of which are singletons. This specimen comes from a study of graft-versus-host responses after intestinal transplantation. Study context: All of the recipients had induction that used anti-thymocyte globulin, then tacrolimus and steroids for three to four years.

Study-level findings and limits: Graft-donor T cell macrochimerism coincided with high graft-versus-host to host-versus-graft clonal ratios in allografts. Early HvG declines after transplant were associated with peak circulating GvH clone levels. The authors found GvH clones in recipient marrow, some appearing first in ileum or blood.

V lost 2 bases and J lost 0, with 11 bases in between. In germline, CDR1 is MNHEY, CDR2 SMNVEV (reference sequence). The CDR3 extends over 16 amino acids. V is TRBV27 and J is TRBJ2-1; D is ambiguous. The starting material was unstimulated CD8+ T cells sorted from spleen or lymph node cells, obtained before transplant. The source is a human donor who was the organ donor for an intestinal transplant. CDR3 DNA: TGTGCCAGCAGTTTAAACCCGAATCCCTCCTACAATGAGCAGTTCTTC. It translates to CASSLNPNPSYNEQFF.